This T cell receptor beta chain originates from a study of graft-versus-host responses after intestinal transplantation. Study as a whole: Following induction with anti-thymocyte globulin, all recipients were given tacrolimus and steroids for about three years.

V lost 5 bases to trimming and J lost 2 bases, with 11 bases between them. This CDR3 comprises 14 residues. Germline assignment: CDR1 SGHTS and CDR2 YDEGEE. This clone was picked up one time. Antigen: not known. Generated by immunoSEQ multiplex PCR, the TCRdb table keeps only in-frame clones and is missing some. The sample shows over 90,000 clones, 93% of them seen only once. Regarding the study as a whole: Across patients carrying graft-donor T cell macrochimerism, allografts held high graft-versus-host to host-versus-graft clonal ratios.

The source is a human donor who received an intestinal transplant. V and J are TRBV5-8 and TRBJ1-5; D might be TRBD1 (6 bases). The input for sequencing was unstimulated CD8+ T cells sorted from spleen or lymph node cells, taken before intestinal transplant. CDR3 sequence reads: CASSSGVGNQPQHF. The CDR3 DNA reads TGTGCCAGCAGTTCAGGGGTGGGCAATCAGCCCCAGCATTTT.